Listed below are T cell receptor beta chains from one sample, sequenced in a study of blood T cells in healthy people across ages. TCRdb ran MiXCR on the 5' RACE reads and lists one entry per CDR3 protein. The table shows 650,000 to 800,000 distinct CDR3 sequences, with roughly half occurring only once. Sequencing used blood. These TCRs come from a woman at least 80 years old in good health. CDR3s include the opening cysteine and the closing phenylalanine or tryptophan. The D gene is left open where the match is weak. The listing skips clone size in some rows; elsewhere it reads once, few, many or a size class.

d_gene	v_gene	len	abundance	j_gene	CDR3aa	CDR3nt
.	TRBV7-2	14	.	TRBJ2-4	CAGSSQRAKNIQYF	TGTGCCGGCAGCTCCCAGAGAGCCAAAAACATTCAGTACTTC
TRBD2	TRBV9	14	many	TRBJ2-1	CASSVGGLDNEQFF	TGTGCCAGCAGCGTAGGGGGACTAGACAATGAGCAGTTCTTC
TRBD2	TRBV5-5	19	few	TRBJ2-7	CASSLDPGDSGRASYEQYF	TGTGCCAGCAGCTTGGATCCAGGGGATTCCGGGAGGGCGTCCTACGAGCAGTACTTC
.	TRBV27	13	.	TRBJ1-1	CASSEIEGTEAFF	TGTGCCAGCAGCGAAATCGAGGGGACTGAAGCTTTCTTT
.	TRBV7-2	16	few	TRBJ1-1	CASSPTFSRVNTEAFF	TGTGCCAGCAGCCCAACTTTTAGCAGGGTGAACACTGAAGCTTTCTTT
.	TRBV7-3	15	.	TRBJ2-3	CASSRGRLGTDTQYF	TGTGCCAGCAGCCGGGGCAGGTTGGGCACAGATACGCAGTATTTT
.	TRBV12-3/TRBV12-4	14	.	TRBJ2-7	CASSLPGPYNEQYF	TGTGCCAGCAGTTTACCGGGGCCCTACAATGAGCAGTACTTC
.	TRBV10-2	13	.	TRBJ2-7	CAGLGASSYEQYF	TGCGCCGGTCTTGGGGCTAGCTCCTACGAGCAGTACTTC
TRBD2	TRBV7-2	11	many	TRBJ2-3	CASSLAGTQYF	TGTGCCAGCAGTCTAGCGGGTACGCAGTATTTT
.	TRBV6-5	14	few	TRBJ2-7	CASSYAPALYEQYF	TGTGCCAGCAGTTACGCCCCCGCCCTCTACGAGCAGTACTTC
.	TRBV10-3	13	many	TRBJ2-1	CAISSLPGSEQFF	TGTGCCATCAGTTCGTTGCCTGGGAGTGAGCAGTTCTTC
.	TRBV25-1	17	.	TRBJ1-4	CASSTPIGLATNEKLFF	TGTGCCAGCAGCACCCCGATCGGTCTTGCAACTAATGAAAAACTGTTTTTT
.	TRBV29-1	10	.	TRBJ1-2	CSVDRGASTF	TGCAGCGTTGATCGGGGGGCAAGCACCTTC
TRBD2	TRBV20-1	15	.	TRBJ2-1	CSARGSSGAGNEQFF	TGCAGTGCTAGAGGTTCTTCGGGAGCGGGAAATGAGCAGTTCTTC
.	TRBV12-3/TRBV12-4	16	few	TRBJ2-2	CASSLGGSLNTGELFF	TGTGCCAGCAGTTTAGGTGGGAGCCTAAACACCGGGGAGCTGTTTTTT
TRBD2	TRBV29-1	14	many	TRBJ2-1	CSVGPGGQIGEQFF	TGCAGCGTTGGGCCGGGGGGGCAAATAGGTGAGCAGTTCTTC
TRBD1	TRBV28	15	.	TRBJ2-1	CASSLLGQGDSEQFF	TGTGCCAGCAGTTTACTCGGCCAGGGGGATTCTGAGCAGTTCTTC
.	TRBV29-1	14	many	TRBJ2-1	CSVAWQALYNEQFF	TGCAGCGTTGCCTGGCAGGCACTATACAATGAGCAGTTCTTC